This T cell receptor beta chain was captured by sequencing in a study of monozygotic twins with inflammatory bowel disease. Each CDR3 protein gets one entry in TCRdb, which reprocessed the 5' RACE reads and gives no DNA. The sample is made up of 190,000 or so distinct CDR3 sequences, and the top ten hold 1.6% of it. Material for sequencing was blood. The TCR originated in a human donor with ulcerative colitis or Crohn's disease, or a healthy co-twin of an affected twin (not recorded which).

The CDR3 loop is CASNPAGGPLTDTQYF. V and J are TRBV12-3 or TRBV12-4 and TRBJ2-3; as DNA is missing, the TRBD2 call by TCRdb cannot be tested. The CDR3 loop spans 16 amino acids.